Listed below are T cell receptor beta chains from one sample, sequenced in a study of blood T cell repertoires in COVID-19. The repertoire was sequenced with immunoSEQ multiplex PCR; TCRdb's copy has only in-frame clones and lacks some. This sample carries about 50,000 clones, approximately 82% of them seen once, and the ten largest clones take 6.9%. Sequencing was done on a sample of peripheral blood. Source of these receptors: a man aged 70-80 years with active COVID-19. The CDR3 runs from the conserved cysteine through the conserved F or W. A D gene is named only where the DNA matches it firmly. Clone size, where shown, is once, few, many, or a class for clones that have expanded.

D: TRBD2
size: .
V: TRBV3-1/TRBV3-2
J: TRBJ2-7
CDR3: CASSQVRGGSEQYF
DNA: TGTGCCAGCAGCCAAGTGCGGGGGGGGTCCGAGCAGTACTTC

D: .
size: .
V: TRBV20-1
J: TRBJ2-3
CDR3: CSASKEHSTDTQYF
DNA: TGCAGTGCTAGTAAGGAGCACTCAACAGATACGCAGTATTTT

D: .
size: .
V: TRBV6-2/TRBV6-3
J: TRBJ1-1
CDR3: CASSYGRARLNTEAFF
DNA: TGTGCCAGCAGTTACGGCAGGGCGAGGTTGAACACTGAAGCTTTCTTT

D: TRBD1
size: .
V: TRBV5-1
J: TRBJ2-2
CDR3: CASSLGAQGTGELFF
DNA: TGCGCCAGCAGCTTGGGGGCACAGGGGACCGGGGAGCTGTTTTTT

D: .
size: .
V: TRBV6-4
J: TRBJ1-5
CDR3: CASSPGPNQPQHF
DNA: TGTGCCAGCAGTCCGGGTCCGAATCAGCCCCAGCATTTT

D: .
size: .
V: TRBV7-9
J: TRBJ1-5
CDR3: CASSLDRGSNQPQHF
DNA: TGTGCCAGCAGCTTAGATCGGGGTAGCAATCAGCCCCAGCATTTT

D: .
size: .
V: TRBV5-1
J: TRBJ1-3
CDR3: CASSSSGAGNTIYF
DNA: TGCGCCAGCAGCTCCTCGGGGGCTGGAAACACCATATATTTT

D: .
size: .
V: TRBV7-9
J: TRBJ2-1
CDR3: CASSPKRTSSYNEQFF
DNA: TGTGCCAGCAGCCCAAAACGGACTTCCTCCTACAATGAGCAGTTCTTC

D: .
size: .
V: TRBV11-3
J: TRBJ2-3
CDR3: CASSFGDGGTQYF
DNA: TGTGCCAGCAGCTTTGGCGACGGAGGTACGCAGTATTTT

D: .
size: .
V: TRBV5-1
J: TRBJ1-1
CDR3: CASSKQGIEVNTEAFF
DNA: TGCGCCAGCAGCAAGCAGGGGATAGAGGTGAACACTGAAGCTTTCTTT

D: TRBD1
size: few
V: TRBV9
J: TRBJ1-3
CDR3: CASSVGSTGERNTIYF
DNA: TGTGCCAGCAGCGTAGGATCGACAGGGGAACGTAACACCATATATTTT

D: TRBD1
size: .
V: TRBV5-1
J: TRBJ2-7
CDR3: CASSQPDRYEQYF
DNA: TGCGCCAGCAGCCAACCGGACAGGTACGAGCAGTACTTC

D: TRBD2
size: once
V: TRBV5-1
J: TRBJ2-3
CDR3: CASSLLAGEDTQYF
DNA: TGCGCCAGCAGCTTGCTAGCGGGGGAAGATACGCAGTATTTT

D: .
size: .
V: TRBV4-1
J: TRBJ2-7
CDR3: CASSLREASSYEQYF
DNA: TGCGCCAGCAGCCTTAGGGAGGCGAGCTCCTACGAGCAGTACTTC

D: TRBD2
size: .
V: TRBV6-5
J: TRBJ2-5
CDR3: CASSYSGGNGETQYF
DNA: TGTGCCAGCAGTTACTCCGGGGGGAACGGGGAGACCCAGTACTTC

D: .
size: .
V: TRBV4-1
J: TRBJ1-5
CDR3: CASSQDSDQPQHF
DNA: TGCGCCAGCAGCCAAGACAGCGATCAGCCCCAGCATTTT

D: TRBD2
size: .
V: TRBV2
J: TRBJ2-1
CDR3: CASSTGGGLYNEQFF
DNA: TGTGCCAGCAGTACCGGGGGGGGCCTCTACAATGAGCAGTTCTTC

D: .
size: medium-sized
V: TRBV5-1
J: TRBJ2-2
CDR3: CASSLVPGAVTGELFF
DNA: TGCGCCAGCAGCTTGGTGCCAGGGGCCGTCACCGGGGAGCTGTTTTTT

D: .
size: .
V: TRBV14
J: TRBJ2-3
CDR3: CASSIQSADTQYF
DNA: TGTGCCAGCAGCATTCAATCAGCAGATACGCAGTATTTT

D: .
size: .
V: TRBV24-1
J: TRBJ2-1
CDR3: CATSDSRTAYNEQFF
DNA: TGTGCCACCAGTGATTCACGGACAGCCTACAATGAGCAGTTCTTC

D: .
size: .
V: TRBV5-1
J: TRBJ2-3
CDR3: CASSFGGVTTDTQYF
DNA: TGCGCCAGCAGCTTTGGCGGGGTTACCACAGATACGCAGTATTTT

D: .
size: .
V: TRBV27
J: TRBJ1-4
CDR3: CASSSWGGEKLFF
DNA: TGTGCCAGCAGTTCTTGGGGGGGTGAAAAACTGTTTTTT

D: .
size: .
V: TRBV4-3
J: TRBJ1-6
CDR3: CASSQVRGDPNSPLHF
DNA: TGCGCCAGCAGCCAAGTCCGAGGCGACCCTAATTCACCCCTCCACTTT

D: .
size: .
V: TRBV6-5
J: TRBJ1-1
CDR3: CASSWASLTEAFF
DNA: TGTGCCAGCAGTTGGGCCTCCCTCACTGAAGCTTTCTTT

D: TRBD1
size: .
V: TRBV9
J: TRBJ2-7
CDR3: CASSPVGGLGTGGYEQYF
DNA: TGTGCCAGCAGCCCAGTGGGGGGGCTTGGGACAGGGGGCTACGAGCAGTACTTC

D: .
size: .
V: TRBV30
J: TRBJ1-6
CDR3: CAWSVRGAFNSPLHF
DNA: TGTGCCTGGAGTGTACGGGGGGCCTTTAATTCACCCCTCCACTTT

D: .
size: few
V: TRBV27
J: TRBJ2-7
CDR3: CASSLSGGDEQYF
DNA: TGTGCCAGCAGTTTATCCGGGGGTGACGAGCAGTACTTC

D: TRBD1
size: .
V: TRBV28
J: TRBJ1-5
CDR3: CASRQGEGTQHF
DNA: TGTGCCAGCCGACAGGGGGAAGGGACCCAGCATTTT

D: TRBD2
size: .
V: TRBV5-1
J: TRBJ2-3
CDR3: CASGAGDPSTDTQYF
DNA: TGCGCCAGCGGCGCGGGGGATCCTAGCACAGATACGCAGTATTTT

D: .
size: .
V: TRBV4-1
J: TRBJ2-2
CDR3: CASRPGHTTGELFF
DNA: TGCGCCAGCAGACCGGGACATACCACCGGGGAGCTGTTTTTT

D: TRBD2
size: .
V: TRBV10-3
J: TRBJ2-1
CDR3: CAISLRTSGGNEQFF
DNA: TGTGCCATCAGTCTAAGGACTAGCGGGGGTAATGAGCAGTTCTTC

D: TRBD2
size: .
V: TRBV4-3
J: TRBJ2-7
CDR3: CASSQGRTSRDEQYF
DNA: TGCGCCAGCAGCCAAGGTCGGACTAGCAGGGACGAGCAGTACTTC

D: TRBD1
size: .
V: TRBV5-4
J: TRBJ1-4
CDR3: CASSVTGEGEKLFF
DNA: TGTGCCAGCAGCGTGACAGGGGAGGGTGAAAAACTGTTTTTT

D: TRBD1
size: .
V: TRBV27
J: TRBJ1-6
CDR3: CASSSPTGIHSPLHF
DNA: TGTGCCAGCAGTTCCCCGACAGGGATCCATTCACCCCTCCACTTT

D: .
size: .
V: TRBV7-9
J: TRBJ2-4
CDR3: CASSLGVMVVDIQYF
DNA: TGTGCCAGCAGCTTAGGAGTGATGGTCGTAGACATTCAGTACTTC

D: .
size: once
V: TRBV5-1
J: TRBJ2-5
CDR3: CASSPVVGAGETQYF
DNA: TGCGCCAGCAGCCCCGTAGTAGGGGCCGGGGAGACCCAGTACTTC

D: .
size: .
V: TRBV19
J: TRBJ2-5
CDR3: CASSIVRGTQYF
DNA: TGTGCCAGTAGTATTGTTAGGGGGACCCAGTACTTC

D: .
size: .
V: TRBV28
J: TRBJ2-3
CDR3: CASSLPGRTDTQYF
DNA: TGTGCCAGCAGTTTACCAGGAAGGACAGATACGCAGTATTTT

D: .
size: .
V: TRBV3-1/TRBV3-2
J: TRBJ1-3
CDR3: CASSQGQGRNTIYF
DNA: TGTGCCAGCAGCCAGGGGCAGGGGCGAAACACCATATATTTT

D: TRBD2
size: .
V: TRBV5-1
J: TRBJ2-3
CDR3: CASSLASGGRTDTQYF
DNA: TGCGCCAGCAGCTTGGCTAGCGGGGGGCGAACAGATACGCAGTATTTT

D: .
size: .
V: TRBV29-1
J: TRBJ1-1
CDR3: CSVGVLGEGGLSEAFF
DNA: TGCAGCGTCGGGGTGCTTGGGGAGGGCGGATTATCTGAAGCTTTCTTT

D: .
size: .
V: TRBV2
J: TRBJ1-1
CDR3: CASRDWSGTEAFF
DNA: TGTGCCAGCAGGGATTGGAGTGGCACTGAAGCTTTCTTT

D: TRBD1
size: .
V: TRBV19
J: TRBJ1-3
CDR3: CASSTTGGHSGNTIYF
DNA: TGTGCCAGTAGTACCACAGGGGGACACTCTGGAAACACCATATATTTT

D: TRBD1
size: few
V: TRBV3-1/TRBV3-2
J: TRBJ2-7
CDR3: CASSQDIGTGPYF
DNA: TGTGCCAGCAGCCAAGATATAGGGACAGGGCCATACTTC

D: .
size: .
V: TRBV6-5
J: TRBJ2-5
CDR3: CASSSGGVPYF
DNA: TGTGCCAGCAGTTCCGGGGGTGTTCCGTACTTC

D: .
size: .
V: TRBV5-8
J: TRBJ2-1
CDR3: CASIGHYYNEQFF
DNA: TGTGCCAGCATCGGACACTATTACAATGAGCAGTTCTTC

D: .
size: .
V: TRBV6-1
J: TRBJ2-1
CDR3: CASSEGGQGRQFF
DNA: TGTGCCAGCAGTGAAGGGGGGCAGGGCAGGCAGTTCTTC

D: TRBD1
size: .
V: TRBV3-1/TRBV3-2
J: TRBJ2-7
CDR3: CASGTTGVEQYF
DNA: TGTGCCAGCGGAACTACAGGGGTAGAGCAGTACTTC

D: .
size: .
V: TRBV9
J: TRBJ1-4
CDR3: CASSARESPAEKLFF
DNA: TGTGCCAGCAGCGCCCGGGAGTCCCCGGCTGAAAAACTGTTTTTT

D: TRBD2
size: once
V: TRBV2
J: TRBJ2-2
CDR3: CASRGGLAGGGELFF
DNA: TGTGCCAGCAGGGGCGGACTAGCGGGGGGCGGGGAGCTGTTTTTT

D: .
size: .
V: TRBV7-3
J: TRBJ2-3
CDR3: CASSDLGSSTDTQYF
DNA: TGTGCCAGCAGCGACCTGGGCTCTAGCACAGATACGCAGTATTTT

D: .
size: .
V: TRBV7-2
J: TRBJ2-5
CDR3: CASSRAETQYF
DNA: TGTGCCAGCAGTCGAGCGGAGACCCAGTACTTC

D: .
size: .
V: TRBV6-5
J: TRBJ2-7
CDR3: CASSPPSSYEQYF
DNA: TGTGCCAGCAGCCCCCCATCCTCCTACGAGCAGTACTTC